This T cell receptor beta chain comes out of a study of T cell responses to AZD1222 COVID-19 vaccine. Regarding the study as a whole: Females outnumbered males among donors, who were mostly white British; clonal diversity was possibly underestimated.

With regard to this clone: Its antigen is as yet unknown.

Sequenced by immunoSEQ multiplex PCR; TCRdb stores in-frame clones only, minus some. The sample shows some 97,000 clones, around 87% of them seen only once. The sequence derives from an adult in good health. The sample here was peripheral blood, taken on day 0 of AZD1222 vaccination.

The CDR3 loop reads CASSLSGTGGFRTNEKLFF. The CDR3 DNA sequence: TGTGCCAGCAGCCTGTCCGGGACAGGGGGATTTCGGACTAATGAAAAACTGTTTTTT. The chain couples TRBV5-8 to TRBJ1-4, with TRBD1 matching 11 bases. Germline loops: CDR1 SGHTS, CDR2 YDEGEE. With 4 bases clipped from V and 2 bases from J, the junction kept 13 bases outside the gene matches. The CDR3 is 19 residues long.